This section outlines one T cell receptor (beta chain) sequence together with its context. This record comes from a study of CD4 and CD8 cells across lung adenocarcinoma regions. CDR1 and CDR2 from the germline V gene are LGHDT and YNNKEL (reference sequence). With 7 bases removed from V and 1 base from J, the gap between germline ends came to 10 bases. The CDR3 is 13 amino acids. The patients had localized lung adenocarcinoma, a non-small cell subtype. TCRdb itself ran the PCR reads through MiXCR, one entry per CDR3 protein. The repertoire holds around 20,000 distinct CDR3 sequences, with about half as singletons.

V is TRBV3-1 and J is TRBJ2-5; D may match TRBD1 or TRBD2 (5 bases each). The sample comprised CD8+ T cells from the center of a lung tumor. The TCR was taken from a female donor with lung adenocarcinoma. The CD4 and CD8 labels of this study may be unreliable. The CDR3 DNA is TGTGCCAGCACCCGGGACCTCCAAGAGACCCAGTACTTC. It specifies CASTRDLQETQYF.